Below, 10 T cell receptor beta chains from the same sample are listed, as sequenced in a study of spatial heterogeneity in lung cancer. As for time point: sample taken at primary tumor resection. Unsorted samples of tumor, nontumor lung or frozen PBMC had their whole RNA sequenced. TCRdb reprocessed the 5' RACE reads with MiXCR, giving one entry per CDR3 protein. The sample contains about 75,000 distinct CDR3 sequences, less than 15% of which appear only once. This sample comprised PBMCs, obtained at surgery. These receptor sequences come from a male donor with early-stage non-small cell lung cancer.

This chain joins TRBV20-1 and TRBJ2-1; 7 positions match TRBD2. The J segment lost 9 bases and the V segment lost 5 bases, leaving 16 bases of the junction unmatched. Germline CDR1 is DFQATT and CDR2 is SNEGSKA (reference sequence). There are 15 residues in the CDR3. CDR3 amino acids: CSAGGTGTTGAEQFF. CDR3 in DNA: TGCAGTGCTGGGGGTACCGGGACTACCGGGGCTGAGCAGTTCTTC.

This clonotype was counted ten times or more. This chain connects TRBV29-1 to TRBJ2-1, with D possibly TRBD1 on 6 matching bases. The CDR3 sequence is 13 residues long. Trimming took off 8 bases at V and 4 bases at J, with 15 bases between the two ends. In germline, CDR1 is SQVTM, CDR2 ANQGSEA. CDR3 residues: CSSGAGPYNEQFF. CDR3 bases: TGCAGCTCAGGGGCAGGGCCATACAATGAGCAGTTCTTC.

This clonotype was detected once. The chain employs TRBV5-1 and TRBJ2-3; 7 bases align to TRBD2. The trim removed 6 bases at V and 3 bases at J, leaving 10 bases unmatched. Germline lookup yields CDR1 SGHRS and CDR2 YFSETQ. The CDR3 length is 15 residues. In DNA form, the CDR3 reads TGCGCCAGCACTACCGCGGGAGTAGGTACAGATACGCAGTATTTT. It is translated as CASTTAGVGTDTQYF.

This clonotype was counted only a few times. V and J are TRBV12-3 or TRBV12-4 and TRBJ1-1; 7 bases align to TRBD1. The CDR3 spans 14 residues. Germline trimming cut 2 bases from V and 4 bases from J; bases unmatched to any gene: 4. The CDR3 coding sequence is TGTGCCAGCAGTTTATCAGGGGGAAGCACTGAAGCTTTCTTT. As protein: CASSLSGGSTEAFF.

This clonotype was seen a few times. This sequence joins TRBV7-9 and TRBJ1-6; 7 bases are shared with TRBD1. Trimming removed 5 bases from V and 7 bases from J; junction bases left unmatched: 8. Looked up from germline, CDR1 is SEHNR and CDR2 is FQNEAQ (reference sequence). The CDR3 extends over 15 amino acids. The CDR3 DNA is TGTGCCAGCAGCCCGGGCGGGACAGCAAATTCACCCCTCCACTTT. Translating gives CASSPGGTANSPLHF.

The chain uses TRBV20-1 and TRBJ2-5; D not certain. V lost 4 bases and J 2 bases, leaving 17 bases between the germline ends. The germline CDR1 and CDR2 sequences are DFQATT and SNEGSKA (reference sequence). The CDR3 sequence is 15 residues long. CDR3 in DNA: TGCAGTGCTATTTCTGGCGGATCATATCAAGAGACCCAGTACTTC. It is translated as CSAISGGSYQETQYF.

The CDR3 region has the DNA TGTGCCAGCACTCTTGGGGGCACAGAGATCGGCTACACCTTC. Amino acids: CASTLGGTEIGYTF. J is TRBJ1-2 and V is TRBV12-3 or TRBV12-4; maybe TRBD1 (6 bases). This CDR3 is built from 14 residues. Between the trimmed V and J ends, which lost 7 bases and 8 bases, there was a span of 20 bases.

This clonotype occurred many times. The chain carries TRBV5-1 and TRBJ1-1; D gene ambiguous. In germline, CDR1 is SGHRS, CDR2 YFSETQ. Trimming cost V 3 bases and J 4 bases, with 16 bases left between them. CDR3 size: 15 residues. CDR3 sequence reads: CASSSEVARGTEAFF. The CDR3 coding sequence is TGCGCCAGCAGCTCCGAGGTCGCCCGGGGCACTGAAGCTTTCTTT.

This sequence joins TRBV24-1 and TRBJ1-5; D might be TRBD1 (6 bases). V lost 1 base and J 4 bases, leaving 19 bases between the germline ends. The CDR3 has 18 residues. Germline CDR1 is KGHDR and CDR2 is SFDVKD. CDR3 loop: CATSDLGSRGAQNQPQHF. For the CDR3, the DNA is TGTGCCACCAGTGATTTAGGGAGCCGGGGGGCGCAGAATCAGCCCCAGCATTTT.

The CDR3 DNA is TGTGCTAGTGGTGAGACGGTCCCCTACGAGCAGTACTTC. It specifies CASGETVPYEQYF. This sequence joins TRBV12-5 and TRBJ2-7; no firm D call. V lost 5 bases, J lost 2 bases, and 10 bases lay in between. The CDR3 covers 13 residues. Germline V gene data show CDR1 as LGHNT and CDR2 as FRNRAP.